This entry features one TCR beta chain sequence. V shed 4 bases, J shed 6 bases, and the junction held 10 bases outside the gene matches. The germline V gene encodes CDR1 SGHTS and CDR2 YDEGEE. CDR3 length: 17 amino acids. The data derive from a study of blood T cell repertoires in COVID-19. Study overall: Whether acute or convalescent, the COVID-19 samples came from the United States, Italy and Spain.

Here immunoSEQ multiplex PCR was the method, and the copy in TCRdb shows in-frame clones only, minus some. Of some 50,000 clones in the sample, approximately 82% were seen once. The chain is built from TRBV5-8 and TRBJ2-3; 14 nucleotides agree with TRBD2. The TCR originated in a human donor in a cohort sampled during active COVID-19. Sequenced material: peripheral blood. Here the CDR3 reads CASSRRGTSGRTDTQYF. The CDR3 bases are TGTGCCAGCAGCCGGCGAGGGACTAGCGGGAGAACGGATACGCAGTATTTT.